This passage covers 32 T cell receptor beta chains from one sample sequenced in a study of response to subunit inactivated influenza vaccine. Using its own MiXCR run on the RT-PCR reads, TCRdb lists one record per CDR3 protein. The sample shows hundreds of thousands of distinct CDR3 sequences, approximately 13% of them seen only once. Sample: PBMCs from blood, taken around 15 days before vaccination. The receptors shown here come from a man between 50 and 59 years old who received an inactivated influenza vaccine.

This rearrangement joins TRBV29-1 to TRBJ2-1, with D possibly matching TRBD2 (5 bases). The CDR3 extends over 15 amino acids. The V gene's germline CDR1 is SQVTM and CDR2 ANQGSEA. Trimming removed 2 bases from V and 2 bases from J, with 13 bases in between. In nucleotides, the CDR3 is TGCAGCGTTGAATTGAGCGGAGCGGCCTACAATGAGCAGTTCTTC. Its protein is CSVELSGAAYNEQFF.

The sample holds a few counts of this clonotype. The J gene is TRBJ2-7, the V gene TRBV5-1, with a weak D call TRBD1 (5 bases). The V end was cut by 3 bases, the J end by 5 bases, with 9 bases between. The CDR3 has 12 amino acids. CDR1 SGHRS and CDR2 YFSETQ come from the germline V gene. The CDR3: CASSSTGHEQYF. For the CDR3, the DNA is TGCGCCAGCAGCTCCACAGGCCACGAGCAGTACTTC.

The gene calls are TRBV4-1 and TRBJ2-2; D gene ambiguous. The CDR3 is 12 residues long. V lost 4 bases, J lost 8 bases, and 8 bases lay in between. Germline-derived CDR1 and CDR2 are MGHRA and YSYEKL. CDR3 sequence: CASSPRLGELFF. DNA for the CDR3: TGCGCCAGCAGCCCCCGCTTAGGGGAGCTGTTTTTT.

The chain joins TRBV12-3 or TRBV12-4 to TRBJ2-1; 11 bases are shared with TRBD2. This CDR3 is 17 amino acids long. With 3 bases clipped from V and 4 bases from J, the junction kept 8 bases outside the gene matches. CDR3 nucleotides: TGTGCCAGCAGTTTCCCGGTGACTAGCGGGACATACAATGAGCAGTTCTTC. This translates into CASSFPVTSGTYNEQFF.

The rearrangement uses TRBV4-2 and TRBJ2-1; 9 nucleotides line up with TRBD2. The CDR3 runs 17 residues. Germline V gene lookup returns CDR1 LGHNA and CDR2 YNFKEQ. Losses at the gene ends were 0 bases for V and 7 bases for J; bases not matched to a gene: 10. The CDR3 region has the DNA TGTGCCAGCAGCCAAGAGGTGGGCGGGAGGGCCACGAATGAGCAGTTCTTC. Encoded protein: CASSQEVGGRATNEQFF.

This clonotype was counted many times. The chain has TRBV18 and TRBJ2-1; D possibly corresponds to TRBD2 (6 bases). Trimming took 3 bases from V and 6 from J, leaving 15 bases between them. Per the germline V gene, CDR1 is KGHSH and CDR2 is LQKENI. CDR3 size: 15 residues. The DNA for the CDR3 is TGTGCCAGCTCACCTCTACCGGGAGAGGGCAATGAGCAGTTCTTC. Its translation is CASSPLPGEGNEQFF.

This clonotype was detected ten times or more. The V gene is TRBV28, the J gene TRBJ1-5, with 7 nucleotides matching TRBD1. Per the germline V gene, CDR1 is MDHEN and CDR2 is SYDVKM. This CDR3 has 15 residues. V lost 3 bases, J lost 3 bases, and 5 bases stayed unmatched. The CDR3 region has the DNA TGTGCCAGCAGTTTCATTACAGGGGTCAATCAGCCCCAGCATTTT. Translation gives CASSFITGVNQPQHF.

This clonotype was counted ten times or more. This chain uses TRBV6-5 with TRBJ2-7, with a possible D match to TRBD2 (5 bases). V dropped 0 bases and J dropped 5 bases, with 11 bases sitting between them. The germline V gene encodes CDR1 MNHEY and CDR2 SVGAGI. The CDR3 spans 14 residues. The CDR3 DNA is TGTGCCAGCAGTTACTCCCGGGGTGGAAACGAGCAGTACTTC. It translates to CASSYSRGGNEQYF.

This clonotype was observed a handful of times. The chain uses TRBV6-2 or TRBV6-3 and TRBJ2-3; 8 bases are shared with TRBD2. The CDR3 loop spans 15 amino acids. The V gene's germline CDR1 is MNHEY and CDR2 SVGEGT. V shed 7 bases and J 2 bases; nucleotides not matched to a gene: 8. For the CDR3, the DNA is TGTGCCAGCAAGGTCCAGCGGGGGATCACAGATACGCAGTATTTT. Translated: CASKVQRGITDTQYF.

There are many counts of this clonotype. This chain links TRBV5-1 with TRBJ2-5; 7 bases match TRBD1. The V segment lost 7 bases and the J segment 4 bases; nucleotides outside the gene matches: 10. Germline-derived CDR1 and CDR2 are SGHRS and YFSETQ. This CDR3 is 14 amino acids long. This CDR3 is CASSLGTDVETQYF. The CDR3 DNA reads as TGCGCCAGCTCCCTCGGGACAGATGTAGAGACCCAGTACTTC.

The rearrangement links TRBV20-1 to TRBJ1-5; D gene ambiguous. The germline V and J ends were trimmed by 5 bases and 0 bases, with 14 bases remaining between them. Germline-derived CDR1 and CDR2 are DFQATT and SNEGSKA (reference sequence). This CDR3 has 15 amino acids. This CDR3 reads CSALDRYLSNQPQHF. The CDR3 DNA reads TGCAGTGCTTTGGATCGTTACCTTAGCAATCAGCCCCAGCATTTT.

V is TRBV7-8 and J is TRBJ1-6; 7 bases agree with TRBD1. Germline V gene data show CDR1 as SGHVS and CDR2 as FQNEAQ. The CDR3 covers 14 residues. The V and J ends lost 5 bases and 8 bases, in that order; junction bases with no gene match: 6. The CDR3 DNA reads as TGTGCCAGCAGCCACGGGACAGTAGATTCACCCCTCCACTTT. Its protein is CASSHGTVDSPLHF.

The chain is built from TRBV20-1 and TRBJ2-5; 11 positions agree with TRBD2. The CDR3 totals 14 residues. Trimming removed 4 bases from V and 3 bases from J; junction bases left unmatched: 4. The germline CDR1 and CDR2 sequences are DFQATT and SNEGSKA (reference sequence). DNA of the CDR3: TGCAGTGCTATTCCGGGACTAGCGGAAGAGACCCAGTACTTC. This codes for CSAIPGLAEETQYF.

This clonotype was counted only a few times. The chain uses TRBV11-2 and TRBJ1-2; D unresolved. The germline gives CDR1 SGHAT, CDR2 FQNNGV. This CDR3 has 14 residues. Trimming pared 0 bases from V and 3 bases from J, leaving 8 bases between. The CDR3 here is CASSLDKGHYGYTF. CDR3 DNA: TGTGCCAGCAGCTTAGATAAGGGCCACTATGGCTACACCTTC.

The chain carries TRBV9 and TRBJ2-7; 10 bases are a match to TRBD2. V was pared by 0 bases and J by 6 bases, with 3 bases of the junction left unmatched. Germline V gene lookup returns CDR1 SGDLS and CDR2 YYNGEE. The CDR3 consists of 14 residues. CDR3 nucleotide sequence: TGTGCCAGCAGCGTAGAACCTAGCGGGAGCGAGCAGTACTTC. Protein sequence: CASSVEPSGSEQYF.

This clonotype was counted between two and nine times. V is TRBV3-1 and J is TRBJ2-5; D gene unclear. V was shortened by 4 bases and J by 5 bases, with 8 bases between the two germline ends. The length of the CDR3 is 12 residues. CDR1 and CDR2 (germline): LGHDT, YNNKEL (reference sequence). The CDR3 here is CASSRMGETQYF. CDR3 in DNA: TGTGCCAGCAGCCGGATGGGTGAGACCCAGTACTTC.

In DNA, the CDR3 is TGTGCCAGCAGCCAAGTCTCAGGGAGGTCTTTCTTT. This sequence encodes CASSQVSGRSFF. This chain links TRBV3-1 with TRBJ1-1, with a possible D match to TRBD1 (5 bases). This CDR3 region has 12 residues. Per the germline V gene, CDR1 is LGHDT and CDR2 is YNNKEL (reference sequence). Trimming pared 1 base from V and 12 bases from J, leaving 12 bases between.

This chain links TRBV6-2 or TRBV6-3 with TRBJ2-3, with 7 bases identical to TRBD2. This CDR3 region has 16 residues. Germline values: CDR1 MNHEY, CDR2 SVGEGT. V lost 0 bases and J lost 4; bases outside the gene matches: 7. CDR3 DNA: TGTGCCAGCAGTTACTCGAGCGGGACGACACCAGATACGCAGTATTTT. Residues: CASSYSSGTTPDTQYF.

A remark on this clonotype: Relative to the germline gene, one junction end is altered; a read error may explain this. J is TRBJ1-5 and V is TRBV12-3 or TRBV12-4; 9 nucleotides align to TRBD1. The CDR3 consists of 14 residues. In DNA, the CDR3 is TGTGACAGCAGTCTCACAGGGGGCGGTCAGCCCCAGCATTTT. It yields the protein CDSSLTGGGQPQHF.

This clonotype has more than one count but fewer than ten. Written as DNA, the CDR3 is TGCAGTGCGTCCCCAACAGGGGATACGCAGTATTTT. It yields the protein CSASPTGDTQYF. The chain uses TRBV20-1 and TRBJ2-3; D is possibly TRBD1 (6 bases). V was clipped by 6 bases and J by 6 bases, with 13 bases between them. The CDR3 contains 12 residues. CDR1 and CDR2 (germline): DFQATT, SNEGSKA (reference sequence).

V gene TRBV11-2 combines with J gene TRBJ2-2; possibly TRBD2 for D (6 bases). The CDR3 is made up of 13 amino acids. Trimming took 4 bases from V and 6 from J, leaving 9 bases between them. Germline V gene data show CDR1 as SGHAT and CDR2 as FQNNGV. CDR3 sequence: CASSSGVAGELFF. Written as DNA, the CDR3 is TGTGCCAGCAGCTCGGGGGTAGCCGGGGAGCTGTTTTTT.

The DNA for the CDR3 is TGTGCCAGCGGACAGGGAAGGGCAGATACGCAGTATTTT. It encodes CASGQGRADTQYF. The chain couples TRBV7-3 to TRBJ2-3, with 8 bases aligning to TRBD1. V dropped 8 bases and J dropped 4; count of bases not matched to a gene: 5. CDR1 and CDR2 from the germline V gene are SGHTA and FQGTGA. The CDR3 runs 13 residues.

This chain joins TRBV12-3 or TRBV12-4 and TRBJ2-2; 10 nucleotides line up with TRBD1. V shed 5 bases, J shed 7 bases, and the junction held 10 bases outside the gene matches. The CDR3 is 16 residues long. CDR3: CASSTRQGALVGELFF. The CDR3 DNA reads as TGTGCCAGCAGTACGCGACAGGGGGCATTAGTCGGGGAGCTGTTTTTT.

In this sample, this clonotype turned up a few times. The V call is TRBV7-2, the J call TRBJ2-7; D gene unclear. The V gene's germline CDR1 is SGHTA and CDR2 FQGNSA. The CDR3 is 13 residues long. V was cut by 1 base and J by 5 bases, with 9 bases left in between. The CDR3 DNA sequence: TGTGCCAGCAGCTTAGACTGGACGAACGAGCAGTACTTC. Amino acids: CASSLDWTNEQYF.

The CDR3 region is CASSLERTSGRANEQFF. As DNA, the CDR3 is TGTGCCAGCAGCTTGGAGAGGACTAGCGGGAGGGCGAATGAGCAGTTCTTC. This rearrangement joins TRBV7-2 to TRBJ2-1, with 15 bases that match TRBD2. Losses at the gene ends were 3 bases for V and 7 bases for J; bases not matched to a gene: 7. The CDR3 runs to 17 residues. Germline V lookup: CDR1 SGHTA, CDR2 FQGNSA.

The chain couples TRBV12-3 or TRBV12-4 to TRBJ2-2; TRBD2 might be the D (6 bases). This CDR3 is 13 amino acids long. Trimming removed 11 bases from V and 0 bases from J, with 10 bases in between. The CDR3 is CACGTSNTGELFF. The CDR3 DNA sequence: TGTGCCTGCGGGACTTCGAACACCGGGGAGCTGTTTTTT.

The J gene is TRBJ1-1, the V gene TRBV5-1; D not resolved. The germline V and J ends were trimmed by 0 bases and 6 bases, with 15 bases remaining between them. Per germline, CDR1 SGHRS and CDR2 YFSETQ. The CDR3 is made up of 15 amino acids. This chain's CDR3 is CASSLDPGVGAEAFF. As DNA, the CDR3 is TGCGCCAGCAGCTTGGACCCGGGTGTGGGCGCTGAAGCTTTCTTT.

V usage is TRBV20-1 and J usage is TRBJ2-3; a weak D match, TRBD1 (5 bases). Germline lookup yields CDR1 DFQATT and CDR2 SNEGSKA (reference sequence). The CDR3 loop spans 15 amino acids. Between the trimmed V and J ends, which lost 0 bases and 6 bases, there was a span of 16 bases. The CDR3 coding sequence is TGCAGTGCTAGAGATTACCAGGGAATGGGGGATACGCAGTATTTT. Amino acids: CSARDYQGMGDTQYF.

The chain links TRBV27 to TRBJ2-1; TRBD2 matches 8 bases. V shed 5 bases and J 2 bases; nucleotides not matched to a gene: 11. The CDR3 runs to 17 residues. CDR1 MNHEY and CDR2 SMNVEV come from the germline V gene (reference sequence). CDR3 region: CASSLTPSGSPYNEQFF. The CDR3 DNA sequence: TGTGCCAGCAGTCTCACCCCAAGCGGGAGCCCCTACAATGAGCAGTTCTTC.

This clonotype has only a few counts. The V and J genes are TRBV12-3 or TRBV12-4 and TRBJ2-7, with TRBD1 identical over 10 bases. The CDR3 sequence is 13 residues long. Unmatched junction bases numbered 3, after V lost 1 base and J lost 9 bases. CDR3 DNA: TGTGCCAGCAGTTTAGAGACAGGGGGCCGGCAGTACTTC. It encodes CASSLETGGRQYF.

The chain uses TRBV3-1 and TRBJ2-6; a weak D match, TRBD2 (5 bases). Trimming shortened V by 4 bases and J by 1 base, and 17 bases separated the two germline ends. CDR3 length: 18 residues. In germline, CDR1 is LGHDT, CDR2 YNNKEL (reference sequence). The chain's CDR3 is CASSPNPGKWSGANVLTF. For the CDR3, the DNA is TGTGCCAGCAGCCCCAACCCGGGGAAATGGTCTGGGGCCAACGTCCTGACTTTC.

This clonotype was observed a handful of times. V gene TRBV5-1 combines with J gene TRBJ2-5; tentatively, D is TRBD1 (5 bases). With 1 base removed from V and 5 bases from J, the gap between germline ends came to 12 bases. Germline CDR1 and CDR2: SGHRS and YFSETQ. The CDR3 covers 14 residues. CDR3 nucleotide sequence: TGCGCCAGCAGCTTGAACCAGGGTAGGGAGACCCAGTACTTC. Translation: CASSLNQGRETQYF.